This TCR beta chain was sequenced in a study of blood T cell repertoires in COVID-19. Sequenced by immunoSEQ multiplex PCR; TCRdb stores in-frame clones only, minus some. The sample consists of 100,000 to 150,000 clones, around nine tenths of them appearing once. There are 13 residues in the CDR3. The trim removed 6 bases at V and 4 bases at J, leaving 3 bases unmatched. Per germline, CDR1 LGHDT and CDR2 YNNKEL (reference sequence). The chain has TRBV3-1 (or the pseudogene TRBV3-2) and TRBJ2-5, with 9 bases matching TRBD2. Sample: peripheral blood. This TCR was recovered from a human donor in a cohort sampled during active COVID-19. Written as DNA, the CDR3 is TGTGCCAGCAGTCTAGCGGGAAGAGAGACCCAGTACTTC. The encoded protein is CASSLAGRETQYF.